This record covers a single T cell receptor (beta chain). These data originate in a study of blood T cell repertoires in COVID-19. Study at large: The samples span acute and convalescent COVID-19 from the United States, Italy and Spain. Sources were T cells, B-cell-depleted T cells, or PBMCs; the material itself was cDNA or gDNA.

Germline values: CDR1 SGHTA, CDR2 FQGNSA. With 6 bases clipped from V and 2 bases from J, the junction kept 7 bases outside the gene matches. The CDR3 runs 15 residues. Original data processing: Estimation of nucleated cell counts was performed using reference gene primer amplification. Repertoires were generated with immunoSEQ multiplex PCR, while TCRdb's copy carries only in-frame clones and drops some. V, J and clone size are those of that table, while D and trimming were read from the DNA. Seen here are about 200,000 clones, 80% to 95% observed once, and the top ten hold approximately 0.5%. Material for sequencing was peripheral blood. This sequence originates from a man in his forties or fifties with acute or convalescent COVID-19. This chain uses TRBV7-2 with TRBJ1-3, with 7 nucleotides matching TRBD1. Here the CDR3 reads CASREQGRPGNTIYF. In DNA form, the CDR3 reads TGTGCCAGCAGAGAACAGGGGAGGCCTGGAAACACCATATATTTT.